The T cell receptor beta chain under discussion was sequenced for a study of blood T cells in healthy people across ages. Through a sample-barcoded 5' primer and a J-beta primer mix, a second PCR was run for about 6 to 11 cycles. TCRdb reanalysed the 5' RACE reads using MiXCR and keeps one entry per CDR3 protein. The table records under 2,000,000 distinct CDR3 sequences, roughly 49% of them present only once. As concerns this clonotype: Its antigen is still unknown.

Study-wide results and limits: The long-lived group displayed more naive CD4+ cells, plus higher diversity, than the aged donors did. Because donor CMV status was unknown, expanded clonotype changes were possibly confounded. TCR beta diversity, measured per million T cells, fell in a roughly linear way with age. PBMC samples, being unsorted, prevented any conclusive comparison of naive and antigen-experienced cells.

The germline CDR1 and CDR2 sequences are SGHTA and FQGNSA. The CDR3 totals 13 residues. The sequencing input was blood. This sequence joins TRBV7-2 and TRBJ2-5, with D perhaps being TRBD1 or TRBD2 (6 bases each). The better agreement between TRBJ2-7 and the DNA end casts doubt on the J call. This clonotype was obtained from a woman aged 40 to 50 in good health. The CDR3 spells CASSVLGGPEQYF. Written as DNA, the CDR3 is TGTGCCAGCAGCGTCCTAGGGGGGCCCGAGCAGTACTTC.